This T cell receptor (beta chain) was retrieved from a study of T cell responses to AZD1222 COVID-19 vaccine. Study results and limitations: At baseline, just 6 or 7 AZD1222 recipients tested seropositive. Clonal diversity may have been underestimated in mostly white British donors. Vaccine-associated CD4 TCRs spanned spike, dominant at 160-218 and 743-854.

Measured with immunoSEQ multiplex PCR; TCRdb has only the in-frame clones, and not every one. Of roughly 55,000 clones listed, roughly 90% are singletons. Germline assignment: CDR1 KGHDR and CDR2 SFDVKD. V lost 3 bases, J lost 0 bases, and 12 bases lay in between. CDR3 length: 16 amino acids. A note on this clone: Its antigen is currently unknown.

This sample comprised peripheral blood, obtained on day 0 of AZD1222 vaccination. This sequence originates from an adult in good health. This rearrangement joins TRBV24-1 to TRBJ2-3, with TRBD2 as a possible D gene (5 bases). The CDR3 region has the DNA TGTGCCACCAGTGATAGCATAGGGAGTAGCACAGATACGCAGTATTTT. Amino acids: CATSDSIGSSTDTQYF.